Shown below are 11 T cell receptor beta chains from a single sample sequenced in a study of T-cell memory formation after mild COVID-19. TCRdb reprocessed the 5' RACE reads via MiXCR and lists one record per CDR3 protein. The sample lists more than 300,000 distinct CDR3 sequences, roughly an eighth occurring once. The sequencing sample was made of PBMCs or a T cell subset sorted from them (not recorded which). These receptors were collected from a man younger than 30 who had mild COVID-19 (a few samples of this study predate the infection). Cell type and time point are not known.

In this sample, this clonotype turned up a few times. V is TRBV7-9 and J is TRBJ2-7; D possibly corresponds to TRBD1 (6 bases). Germline CDR1 is SEHNR and CDR2 is FQNEAQ (reference sequence). The CDR3 spans 15 residues. V was pared by 8 bases and J by 0 bases, with 17 bases between. The CDR3 DNA reads as TGTGCCAGCGCCCGGTCAGGGGCGAGCTCCTACGAGCAGTACGTC. It codes for CASARSGASSYEQYV.

The genes are TRBV12-3 or TRBV12-4 and TRBJ2-1, with 7 bases that match TRBD2. The J segment lost 7 bases and the V segment lost 3 bases, leaving 9 bases of the junction unmatched. The CDR3 runs to 15 residues. DNA for the CDR3: TGTGCCAGCAGTTTGGGGAGGGCCCGGTTGAATGAGCAGTTCTTC. This gives the protein CASSLGRARLNEQFF.

This chain uses TRBV6-5 with TRBJ2-3, with 7 bases fitting TRBD1. The V segment lost 5 bases and the J segment 3 bases; nucleotides outside the gene matches: 14. Germline V lookup: CDR1 MNHEY, CDR2 SVGAGI. The CDR3 totals 17 residues. This CDR3 is CASSPRTGPGVTDTQYF. The CDR3 DNA sequence: TGTGCCAGCAGTCCCCGGACAGGCCCAGGGGTAACAGATACGCAGTATTTT.

This clonotype has only a few counts. The rearrangement uses TRBV29-1 and TRBJ1-2; 8 bases match TRBD1. The CDR3 sequence is 15 residues long. V shed 0 bases and J 6 bases; nucleotides not matched to a gene: 9. Germline CDR1 SQVTM, CDR2 ANQGSEA. CDR3 residues: CSVEDLRDRRHGYTF. Written as DNA, the CDR3 is TGCAGCGTTGAAGATCTCCGGGACAGGAGGCATGGCTACACCTTC.

The V and J genes are TRBV6-5 and TRBJ2-2; 7 bases fit TRBD1. Germline-derived CDR1 and CDR2 are MNHEY and SVGAGI. The ends lost 6 bases at V and 5 bases at J; junction bases unmatched: 9. The CDR3 consists of 15 residues. CDR3 DNA sequence: TGTGCCAGCAGCCAGTTACAGGGGCGGACCGGGGAGCTGTTTTTT. It is translated as CASSQLQGRTGELFF.

The rearrangement joins TRBV7-6 to TRBJ2-1, with D tentatively TRBD2 (5 bases). The germline V and J ends were trimmed by 5 bases and 6 bases, with 17 bases remaining between them. The CDR3 runs 15 residues. Germline CDR1 and CDR2: SGHVS and FNYEAQ. This CDR3 is CASSPGRVASNEQFF. The CDR3 DNA sequence: TGTGCCAGCAGCCCCGGCCGCGTAGCGAGCAATGAGCAGTTCTTC.

CDR3 amino acids: CASSQDGSGSYGYTF. The CDR3 DNA is TGCGCCAGCAGCCAAGACGGGTCGGGGAGCTATGGCTACACCTTC. The chain uses TRBV4-3 and TRBJ1-2; no clear D. The CDR3 runs to 15 residues. V was trimmed by 0 bases and J by 4 bases, leaving 12 bases between them. The germline V gene encodes CDR1 LGHNA and CDR2 YSLEER.

In this sample, this clonotype turned up many times. V gene TRBV7-8 combines with J gene TRBJ1-6; D may be TRBD1 (5 bases). V lost 5 bases, J lost 7 bases, and 9 bases lay in between. Germline CDR1 reads SGHVS; CDR2 reads FQNEAQ. This CDR3 region has 13 residues. The chain's CDR3 is CASSGDRNSPLHF. CDR3 DNA: TGTGCCAGCAGCGGAGACAGAAATTCACCCCTCCACTTT.

This clonotype turned up a few times. The rearrangement joins TRBV7-2 to TRBJ2-5; the D gene could be TRBD1 or TRBD2 (5 bases each). The CDR3 spans 12 residues. The germline gives CDR1 SGHTA, CDR2 FQGNSA. V lost 8 bases and J lost 5, with 12 bases in between. The CDR3 nucleotides are TGTGCCAGCTCCCGGGGCTGGGAGACCCAGTACTTC. Its translation is CASSRGWETQYF.

This clonotype came up a few times. The germline gene is not matched at one end of the junction; a read error may be the cause. The gene calls are TRBV2 and TRBJ2-4, with D unclear. This CDR3 spans 12 amino acids. The germline V gene has CDR1 SNHLY and CDR2 FYNNEI. CDR3 sequence: CASSSEDTASSF. CDR3 in DNA: TGTGCCAGCAGTTCAGAAGACACCGCCTCGTCCTTC.

This clonotype showed up many times. This chain links TRBV7-2 with TRBJ2-3; a weak D match, TRBD2 (6 bases). V dropped 2 bases and J dropped 1 base, with 10 bases sitting between them. Germline CDR1 and CDR2: SGHTA and FQGNSA. The CDR3 is 15 amino acids. CDR3 protein: CASSLNTGGTDTQYF. Written as DNA, the CDR3 is TGTGCCAGCAGCTTAAATACGGGGGGCACAGATACGCAGTATTTT. Full variable domain (rest looked up from reference TRBV7-2 and TRBJ2-3): GAGVSQSPSNKVTEKGKDVELRCDPISGHTALYWYRQSLGQGLEFLIYFQGNSAPDKSGLPSDRFSAERTGGSVSTLTIQRTQQEDSAVYLCASSLNTGGTDTQYFGPGTRLTVL.